Sequencing of this T cell receptor beta chain was carried out in a study of blood T cells in healthy people across ages. The CDR3 loop spans 13 amino acids. The V gene lost 4 bases and the J gene lost 10 bases, with 14 bases spanning the gap. Germline assignment: CDR1 SGHTA and CDR2 FQGNSA. Alongside a J-beta primer mix, a sample-barcoded 5' primer served in a second PCR lasting about 7 to 11 cycles. TCRdb fed the 5' RACE reads into MiXCR, producing one record per CDR3 protein. This sample has over 700,000 distinct CDR3 sequences; roughly 25% occur once, and the top ten carry 9.4%. The same specimen was also included in a second study, on T cells of mothers and their children. That source notes: From each mother came over 9 million TCR beta CDR3 reads, and from each child came approximately 2.8 million.

This sequence was found in a boy younger than 18 in good health. The rearrangement links TRBV7-2 to TRBJ2-4; D remains unclear. The sample consisted of blood. Here the CDR3 DNA reads TGTGCCAGCAGCTCGACCCTAGAATGGATTCAGTACTTC. Amino acids: CASSSTLEWIQYF.